Below, 14 T cell receptor beta chains from the same sample are listed, as sequenced in a study of blood T cell repertoires in COVID-19. The repertoire was sequenced with immunoSEQ multiplex PCR; TCRdb's copy has only in-frame clones and lacks some. The sample records 280,000 or so clones, roughly 85% being singletons. The sample was peripheral blood. These receptors came from a human donor in a cohort sampled during active COVID-19.

The chain employs TRBV14 and TRBJ2-7; the D is unclear. Between the trimmed V and J ends, which lost 6 bases and 0 bases, there was a span of 9 bases. The CDR3 runs 13 residues. Looked up from germline, CDR1 is SGHDN and CDR2 is FVKESK. For the CDR3, the DNA is TGTGCCAGCAGTCTGACTGTCTCCTACGAGCAGTACTTC. It specifies CASSLTVSYEQYF.

The rearrangement uses TRBV6-6 and TRBJ2-2; possibly TRBD2 for D (6 bases). The CDR3 spans 15 residues. Germline CDR1 MNHNY, CDR2 SVGAGI (reference sequence). Trimming pared 5 bases from V and 1 base from J, leaving 11 bases between. The CDR3 loop reads CASSKISGNTGELFF. The CDR3 DNA follows: TGTGCCAGCAGTAAGATTAGCGGGAACACCGGGGAGCTGTTTTTT.

The rearrangement uses TRBV24-1 and TRBJ2-3; D might be TRBD2 (5 bases). Trimming left V 8 bases short and J 0 bases short, with 14 bases between. The V gene's germline CDR1 is KGHDR and CDR2 SFDVKD. The CDR3 runs to 15 residues. The CDR3 region is CATTAGGVSTDTQYF. Here the CDR3 DNA reads TGTGCCACCACCGCGGGCGGCGTCAGCACAGATACGCAGTATTTT.

This rearrangement joins TRBV19 to TRBJ2-7; perhaps TRBD2 as D (6 bases). Germline V gives CDR1 LNHDA, CDR2 SQIVND (reference sequence). The V gene lost 2 bases and the J gene lost 0 bases, with 8 bases spanning the gap. The CDR3 runs to 14 residues. The CDR3 spells CASSIRRGSYEQYF. CDR3 DNA sequence: TGTGCCAGTAGTATACGGCGGGGCTCCTACGAGCAGTACTTC.

The chain has TRBV7-2 and TRBJ2-1, with 11 bases that match TRBD2. Germline CDR1 and CDR2: SGHTA and FQGNSA. This CDR3 is 19 amino acids long. J lost 6 bases, V lost 5 bases, and 18 bases had no gene match. The CDR3 loop reads CASSAWGLFSGRASNEQFF. The CDR3 DNA reads as TGTGCCAGCAGCGCCTGGGGGCTTTTTAGCGGGAGGGCCAGCAATGAGCAGTTCTTC.

The chain carries TRBV12-3 or TRBV12-4 and TRBJ1-5, with D possibly being TRBD1 (5 bases). The germline V and J ends were trimmed by 5 bases and 11 bases, with 13 bases remaining between them. CDR3 length: 12 amino acids. CDR3 DNA sequence: TGTGCCAGCAGTGGGGCCAATTTGGCCCAGCATTTT. It encodes CASSGANLAQHF.

The V call is TRBV28, the J call TRBJ1-2, with 9 bases matching TRBD1. V lost 5 bases, J lost 8 bases, and 6 bases stayed unmatched. The CDR3 is 13 residues long. Germline values: CDR1 MDHEN, CDR2 SYDVKM. The CDR3 DNA is TGTGCCAGCAGTCCGGGACAGGGAGGGGGCTACACCTTC. Its translation is CASSPGQGGGYTF.

The chain joins TRBV19 to TRBJ1-4; TRBD1 matches 8 bases. CDR3 length: 15 residues. Trimming cost V 4 bases and J 13 bases; bases outside gene matches: 14. CDR1 and CDR2 from the germline V gene are LNHDA and SQIVND (reference sequence). The CDR3 nucleotides read TGTGCCAGTAGTACCCCTCGGACAGGGCTGGGTGTACTGTTTTTT. Translating it yields CASSTPRTGLGVLFF.

V usage is TRBV20-1 and J usage is TRBJ2-4; 8 bases map to TRBD2. V lost 6 bases and J lost 6; bases outside the gene matches: 1. Germline V gene sequence: CDR1 DFQATT, CDR2 SNEGSKA (reference sequence). This CDR3 contains 11 residues. CDR3 in amino acids: CSAGLVNIQYF. The CDR3 DNA is TGCAGTGCGGGACTAGTAAACATTCAGTACTTC.

The J gene is TRBJ1-1, the V gene TRBV3-1 (or the pseudogene TRBV3-2); a possible D gene is TRBD1 (6 bases). V was clipped by 3 bases and J by 5 bases, with 16 bases between them. The CDR3 has 15 residues. Germline V gene lookup returns CDR1 LGHDT and CDR2 YNNKEL (reference sequence). The CDR3 protein is CASSQRGARNTEAFF. CDR3 DNA sequence: TGTGCCAGCAGCCAGCGGGGGGCCCGAAATACTGAAGCTTTCTTT.

The rearrangement links TRBV20-1 to TRBJ2-7, with 12 positions matching TRBD2. This CDR3 has 16 amino acids. Germline CDR1 is DFQATT and CDR2 is SNEGSKA (reference sequence). V gave up 3 bases and J gave up 4 bases; unmatched junction bases: 10. This CDR3 reads CSASGLAGGPGYEQYF. Written as DNA, the CDR3 is TGCAGTGCTAGTGGCCTAGCGGGAGGGCCTGGTTACGAGCAGTACTTC.

This rearrangement joins TRBV19 to TRBJ2-3; 8 bases fit TRBD1. From germline, CDR1 is LNHDA and CDR2 SQIVND (reference sequence). J was trimmed by 2 bases and V by 4 bases; bases with no gene match: 5. The CDR3 runs to 15 residues. The CDR3 spells CASSTGDRNTDTQYF. CDR3 DNA: TGTGCCAGTAGTACGGGGGACAGGAACACAGATACGCAGTATTTT.

This chain links TRBV7-2 with TRBJ2-5; TRBD2 matches 12 bases. CDR1 is SGHTA, CDR2 FQGNSA, per germline. Germline trimming cut 4 bases from V and 6 bases from J; bases unmatched to any gene: 18. This CDR3 is 19 amino acids long. In nucleotides, the CDR3 is TGTGCCAGCAGCTGGGGTCGGACTAGGGCTAGCGGGAGGGGGAAGACCCAGTACTTC. Translating it yields CASSWGRTRASGRGKTQYF. Full variable domain (remainder filled in from reference TRBV7-2 and TRBJ2-5): GAGVSQSPSNKVTEKGKDVELRCDPISGHTALYWYRQSLGQGLEFLIYFQGNSAPDKSGLPSDRFSAERTGGSVSTLTIQRTQQEDSAVYLCASSWGRTRASGRGKTQYFGPGTRLLVL.

This chain joins TRBV2 and TRBJ1-4, with D hard to call. The germline gives CDR1 SNHLY, CDR2 FYNNEI. The length of the CDR3 is 15 residues. Trimming shortened V by 6 bases and J by 3 bases, and 14 bases separated the two germline ends. CDR3 coding DNA: TGTGCCAGCAGCCCAAGACTTTTACCTAATGAAAAACTGTTTTTT. It translates to CASSPRLLPNEKLFF.